These T cell receptor beta chains were read from a single sample in a study of T cell responses to AZD1222 COVID-19 vaccine. The method was immunoSEQ multiplex PCR; TCRdb's version includes in-frame clones alone and lacks a portion of them. Among tens of thousands of clones listed, 87% were seen once. The source material was peripheral blood, sampled on day 0 of AZD1222 vaccination. The receptor set was obtained from an adult in good health. Each CDR3 is given with its conserved first and last residue. The D gene is left open where the match is weak. The size entry is marked missing in some rows and otherwise reads once, few, many or a size class.

abundance	d_gene	v_gene	j_gene	CDR3aa	CDR3nt
NA	NA	TRBV30	TRBJ2-5	CAWSVKPLQETQYF	TGTGCCTGGAGTGTTAAGCCATTACAAGAGACCCAGTACTTC
NA	TRBD1	TRBV9	TRBJ1-2	CASSEGQGDGYTF	TGTGCCAGCAGCGAGGGACAGGGAGATGGCTACACCTTC
NA	TRBD1	TRBV30	TRBJ1-2	CAWNKPDRGASYGYTF	TGTGCCTGGAATAAACCGGACAGGGGGGCTTCCTATGGCTACACCTTC
NA	TRBD2	TRBV4-1	TRBJ2-5	CASSQVGGGAGETQYF	TGCGCCAGCAGCCAAGTTGGCGGGGGGGCCGGAGAGACCCAGTACTTC
NA	NA	TRBV30	TRBJ1-3	CVVIATSGNTIYF	TGTGTCGTAATAGCGACCTCTGGAAACACCATATATTTT
NA	NA	TRBV5-1	TRBJ1-1	CASSLSTVGLTEAFF	TGCGCCAGCAGCTTGAGTACCGTTGGACTCACTGAAGCTTTCTTT
NA	NA	TRBV4-2	TRBJ1-1	CASSQGGTLSTEAFF	TGTGCCAGCAGCCAGGGAGGGACTTTGAGCACTGAAGCTTTCTTT
NA	TRBD1	TRBV7-9	TRBJ1-6	CASSSHATGGNSPLHF	TGTGCCAGCAGCTCACACGCGACAGGGGGGAATTCACCCCTCCACTTT
NA	TRBD2	TRBV30	TRBJ2-7	CAWSMGLAGVEQYF	TGTGCCTGGAGTATGGGACTAGCGGGGGTTGAGCAGTACTTC
NA	TRBD2	TRBV5-4	TRBJ2-5	CASAPGGQKGRETQYF	TGTGCCAGCGCACCGGGGGGGCAGAAGGGTAGGGAGACCCAGTACTTC
once	NA	TRBV6-5	TRBJ1-2	CASSPSLGLGYTF	TGTGCCAGCAGCCCCAGCCTAGGCCTTGGCTACACCTTC
NA	TRBD1	TRBV9	TRBJ1-1	CASSPTGDLTEAFF	TGTGCCAGCAGCCCGACAGGGGATCTCACTGAAGCTTTCTTT
NA	NA	TRBV1	TRBJ2-2	CTSSQGFKLGLAGGRAGELFF	TGCACCAGCAGCCAAGGTTTTAAGTTAGGACTAGCGGGGGGACGGGCCGGGGAGCTGTTTTTT
NA	NA	TRBV7-8	TRBJ2-5	CASSPPAVETQYF	TGTGCCAGCAGCCCACCCGCGGTAGAGACCCAGTACTTC
once	NA	TRBV5-4	TRBJ1-2	CASSLAPSLGHGYTF	TGTGCCAGCAGCCTCGCCCCGTCCCTAGGGCATGGCTACACCTTC
NA	TRBD1	TRBV19	TRBJ1-1	CASSIGGGQRAEAFF	TGTGCCAGTAGTATTGGAGGGGGCCAGAGGGCTGAAGCTTTCTTT
NA	TRBD1	TRBV9	TRBJ2-5	CASSARFQTGGQETQYF	TGTGCCAGCAGCGCACGGTTCCAGACAGGGGGTCAAGAGACCCAGTACTTC
NA	NA	TRBV19	TRBJ1-2	CASSNQGSDYGYTF	TGTGCCAGTAGTAATCAAGGGTCGGACTATGGCTACACCTTC
NA	NA	TRBV4-1	TRBJ2-3	CASSQTIAGSDTQYF	TGCGCCAGCAGCCAAACGATTGCGGGCAGCGATACGCAGTATTTT
NA	TRBD1	TRBV5-4	TRBJ2-1	CASTISGGAVYNEQFF	TGTGCCAGCACCATTTCAGGGGGCGCAGTCTACAATGAGCAGTTCTTC
few	NA	TRBV27	TRBJ1-2	CASSVTKTGNYGYTF	TGTGCCAGCAGTGTCACTAAGACAGGAAACTATGGCTACACCTTC
NA	NA	TRBV7-8	TRBJ1-2	CASSLAGGLSYGYTF	TGTGCCAGCAGCTTAGCGGGGGGGCTCAGCTATGGCTACACCTTC
NA	TRBD1	TRBV4-3	TRBJ1-4	CASSQDLGSWQGAPANEKLFF	TGCGCCAGCAGCCAAGATCTTGGGTCTTGGCAGGGGGCGCCCGCTAATGAAAAACTGTTTTTT
NA	NA	TRBV18	TRBJ2-7	CASSQTESIGQIEQYF	TGTGCCAGCTCGCAGACAGAATCGATCGGCCAAATCGAGCAGTACTTC
NA	TRBD1	TRBV3-1/TRBV3-2	TRBJ1-1	CASSGQGAVNTEAFF	TGTGCCAGCAGCGGACAGGGGGCTGTGAACACTGAAGCTTTCTTT
NA	TRBD2	TRBV7-7	TRBJ2-2	CASRFTSGGNTGELFF	TGTGCTAGCAGATTCACTAGCGGGGGGAACACCGGGGAGCTGTTTTTT
once	TRBD1	TRBV11-1	TRBJ1-2	CASSLEGQQFYGYTF	TGTGCCAGCAGCTTAGAGGGACAGCAATTCTATGGCTACACCTTC
NA	TRBD2	TRBV7-9	TRBJ2-3	CASSLSRPSGPTDTQYF	TGTGCCAGCAGCTTGAGCAGGCCTAGCGGTCCCACAGATACGCAGTATTTT
NA	TRBD1	TRBV6-6	TRBJ1-6	CASSQRQGRYGSPLHF	TGTGCCAGCAGCCAACGACAGGGGAGGTATGGTTCACCCCTCCACTTT
few	NA	TRBV7-7	TRBJ1-2	CASSLKKLLPF	TGTGCCAGCAGCTTAAAGAAATTGCTGCCCTTC
NA	TRBD1	TRBV28	TRBJ2-5	CASSRTGTGEQETQYF	TGTGCCAGCAGTAGAACAGGGACAGGGGAACAAGAGACCCAGTACTTC
NA	NA	TRBV9	TRBJ2-7	CASSVGAGGNEQYF	TGTGCCAGCAGCGTAGGGGCAGGGGGGAACGAGCAGTACTTC
once	TRBD1	TRBV11-2	TRBJ1-6	CASSFGTGSSYNSPLHF	TGTGCCAGCAGCTTCGGGACAGGAAGCTCCTATAATTCACCCCTCCACTTT
NA	NA	TRBV6-6	TRBJ1-1	CASSYQVDISAFF	TGTGCCAGCAGTTACCAGGTCGACATATCGGCTTTCTTT
NA	TRBD2	TRBV9	TRBJ2-1	CASSQSRGGLDEQFF	TGTGCCAGCAGCCAATCGCGGGGGGGCCTGGATGAGCAGTTCTTC
few	TRBD2	TRBV15	TRBJ2-3	CATSRELLAPGLAGGSTDTQYF	TGTGCCACCAGCAGAGAACTGCTTGCGCCGGGACTAGCGGGGGGAAGCACAGATACGCAGTATTTT
NA	TRBD2	TRBV11-2	TRBJ2-1	CASLGLAGKNEQFF	TGTGCCAGCTTGGGACTAGCGGGCAAGAATGAGCAGTTCTTC
few	NA	TRBV7-9	TRBJ1-5	CASSLADNQPQHF	TGTGCCAGCAGCTTGGCAGACAATCAGCCCCAGCATTTT
NA	NA	TRBV7-2	TRBJ2-3	CASSPRRQGLTDTQYF	TGTGCCAGCAGCCCCAGGCGTCAGGGACTCACAGATACGCAGTATTTT
once	NA	TRBV12-3/TRBV12-4	TRBJ1-2	CASSQRNNYGYTF	TGTGCCAGCAGTCAGAGAAATAACTATGGCTACACCTTC
NA	NA	TRBV5-4	TRBJ1-6	CASSLARGGANSPLHF	TGTGCCAGCAGCCTGGCCCGGGGGGGCGCGAATTCACCCCTCCACTTT
NA	TRBD2	TRBV7-2	TRBJ2-3	CASSLLIRGGLHTQYF	TGTGCCAGCAGCTTATTGATACGGGGGGGCCTACATACGCAGTATTTT
NA	NA	TRBV10-3	TRBJ2-1	CAISHTSDEQFF	TGTGCCATCAGCCATACTTCGGATGAGCAGTTCTTC
NA	NA	TRBV24-1	TRBJ1-5	CATSDQGYNQPQHF	TGTGCCACCAGTGACCAGGGTTACAATCAGCCCCAGCATTTT
few	NA	TRBV6-1	TRBJ2-5	CASSATLYRVQETQYF	TGTGCCAGCAGTGCGACCCTCTACAGGGTCCAAGAGACCCAGTACTTC
few	NA	TRBV7-6	TRBJ2-3	CASSLGPSAPTDTQYF	TGTGCCAGCAGCTTAGGTCCTAGCGCTCCTACAGATACGCAGTATTTT
NA	NA	TRBV28	TRBJ1-2	CASSFRGLGYTF	TGTGCCAGCAGTTTCAGGGGTTTAGGCTACACCTTC
few	TRBD1	TRBV7-2	TRBJ1-5	CASSLGYRGKQPQHF	TGTGCCAGCAGCTTAGGATACAGGGGGAAGCAGCCCCAGCATTTT
NA	TRBD1	TRBV3-1/TRBV3-2	TRBJ2-7	CASSQNPSGTGTYEQYF	TGTGCCAGCAGCCAAAACCCCTCGGGGACAGGGACCTACGAGCAGTACTTC
once	TRBD1	TRBV28	TRBJ1-4	CAVPGQGSEKLFF	TGTGCCGTTCCGGGACAGGGGTCTGAAAAACTGTTTTTT
NA	TRBD1	TRBV5-8	TRBJ1-3	CASSFLTGVGGNTIYF	TGTGCCAGCAGCTTCCTAACAGGGGTCGGTGGAAACACCATATATTTT
NA	TRBD1	TRBV7-9	TRBJ1-1	CASSLSPGQGNTEAFF	TGTGCCAGCAGCTTATCCCCGGGACAGGGGAACACTGAAGCTTTCTTT
NA	TRBD1	TRBV30	TRBJ1-1	CAWSVQGASTTFF	TGTGCCTGGAGTGTACAGGGGGCCAGTACGACTTTCTTT